This T cell receptor beta chain was profiled in a study of Graves' ophthalmopathy and Graves' hyperthyroidism. The CDR3 sequence is 17 residues long. Germline V lookup: CDR1 DFQATT, CDR2 SNEGSKA (reference sequence). The germline V and J ends were trimmed by 2 bases and 0 bases, with 14 bases remaining between them. Disease in donors with ophthalmopathy had moderate-to-severe activity, CAS ≥3, NOSPECS ≥4 and under 3 months' duration. None of the included patients had other autoimmune diseases, uncontrolled infections, pregnancy or lactation, as these led to exclusion. As the template, RNA transcripts were used to amplify TCR beta CDR3 regions. Amplification began with first-round RT-PCR using HTBI primers, then second-round multiplex PCR was performed. TCRdb redid the calling of the multiplex PCR reads with MiXCR, one entry per CDR3 protein. The sample shows 200,000 to 300,000 distinct CDR3 sequences, around 50% of them seen only once.

The TCR originated in an adult man with Graves' ophthalmopathy. Specimen: peripheral blood. This chain joins TRBV20-1 and TRBJ1-6; D possibly corresponds to TRBD1 (5 bases). The CDR3 is CSARTGPGSSYNSPLHF. CDR3 nucleotides: TGCAGTGCTAGAACTGGGCCAGGGAGCTCCTATAATTCACCCCTCCACTTT.